This TCR beta chain originates from a study of siplizumab effects on memory and regulatory T cells. The CDR3 runs to 14 residues. The trim removed 7 bases at V and 5 bases at J, leaving 9 bases unmatched. Germline-derived CDR1 and CDR2 are MNHEY and SVGAGI. Concerning this clone itself: The antigen remains unidentified.

Study findings and constraints: Neither a naive nor a memory phenotype was assignable to roughly 80-96% of proliferating CD4+ or CD8+ clones. Poor capture below about 10^-5 frequency left most alloreactive clones unmapped to unstimulated subsets.

TCR templates numbering 90,000 to 100,000 were assayed per sample. Repertoires were generated with immunoSEQ multiplex PCR, while TCRdb's copy carries only in-frame clones and drops some. The sample has 100,000 or so clones, 92% seen once; the top ten hold approximately 0.71%. This TCR was recovered from a human donor in good health. The chain recombines TRBV6-5 with TRBJ1-1; 8 bases are shared with TRBD1. Material: Tregs sorted from blood. Here the CDR3 DNA reads TGTGCCAGCAAGAGGGGACAGGTGATAACTGAAGCTTTCTTT. Its protein product is CASKRGQVITEAFF.